Listed here are 23 T cell receptor beta chains from one sample, sequenced in a study of OX40 agonist ivuxolimab in advanced cancers. Sequencing used immunoSEQ multiplex PCR; TCRdb keeps in-frame clones, though not all of them. The repertoire holds tens of thousands of clones, just over 90% seen once, with 10% to 15% in the top ten. Sequencing used CD4+ or CD8+ T cells sorted from blood, obtained in a trial of the OX40 agonist ivuxolimab. The receptors shown here come from an adult with an advanced solid tumor such as melanoma, head and neck, liver or kidney cancer.

The rearrangement joins TRBV7-9 to TRBJ2-1; D perhaps matches TRBD1 (5 bases). Germline V gives CDR1 SEHNR, CDR2 FQNEAQ (reference sequence). V was shortened by 2 bases and J by 0 bases, with 8 bases between the two germline ends. The CDR3 extends over 15 amino acids. The DNA for the CDR3 is TGTGCCAGCAGCTTACAGGGAAGCTCCTACAATGAGCAGTTCTTC. As protein: CASSLQGSSYNEQFF.

V and J are TRBV19 and TRBJ1-1, with TRBD1 identical over 9 bases. This CDR3 is 13 amino acids long. Germline-derived CDR1 and CDR2 are LNHDA and SQIVND (reference sequence). The V gene end was trimmed by 8 bases and the J gene end by 1 base; junction bases not matched to a gene: 2. The CDR3 loop is CASGTGTNTEAFF. In DNA, the CDR3 is TGTGCCAGTGGGACAGGGACGAACACTGAAGCTTTCTTT.

The J gene is TRBJ2-5, the V gene TRBV4-1, with D unclear. Germline V CDR1 and CDR2: MGHRA, YSYEKL. The V and J ends lost 0 bases and 5 bases respectively, with 7 bases between them. The CDR3 is 13 residues long. The CDR3 region is CASSQDPGETQYF. CDR3 coding DNA: TGCGCCAGCAGCCAAGATCCCGGGGAGACCCAGTACTTC.

The chain joins TRBV7-2 to TRBJ2-5; D may be TRBD2 (6 bases). The last part of the DNA fits TRBJ2-7 better; the J call may be wrong. Looked up from germline, CDR1 is SGHTA and CDR2 is FQGNSA. The CDR3 extends over 16 amino acids. Here the CDR3 reads CASSSLGAGSSYEQYF. The CDR3 coding sequence is TGTGCCAGCAGCTCCCTAGGGGCGGGGAGCTCCTACGAGCAGTACTTC.

By sample share, this clone is medium-sized. This sequence joins TRBV14 and TRBJ1-1; possibly TRBD1 for D (5 bases). The V end was cut by 6 bases, the J end by 5 bases, with 13 bases between. The germline gives CDR1 SGHDN, CDR2 FVKESK. This CDR3 is 13 amino acids long. Here the CDR3 reads CASSFQGGTEAFF. CDR3 nucleotides: TGTGCCAGCAGTTTTCAGGGAGGAACTGAAGCTTTCTTT.

This sequence joins TRBV19 and TRBJ1-1, with D possibly matching TRBD1 (6 bases). Germline values: CDR1 LNHDA, CDR2 SQIVND (reference sequence). The CDR3 extends over 16 amino acids. Trimming left V 4 bases short and J 1 base short, with 16 bases between. This CDR3 reads CASSRPRQGRNTEAFF. The DNA for the CDR3 is TGTGCCAGTAGTAGGCCCCGCCAGGGGAGGAACACTGAAGCTTTCTTT.

The chain employs TRBV19 and TRBJ2-7, with 8 bases fitting TRBD1. The germline gives CDR1 LNHDA, CDR2 SQIVND (reference sequence). V shed 8 bases and J 2 bases; nucleotides not matched to a gene: 8. The CDR3 is made up of 14 amino acids. The CDR3 coding sequence is TGTGCCAGTGCGGACAGGGATGTGCCCTACGAGCAGTACTTC. Translation gives CASADRDVPYEQYF.

This clone occurred once. This sequence joins TRBV6-4 and TRBJ2-7, with 13 bases identical to TRBD2. V shed 7 bases and J 3 bases; nucleotides not matched to a gene: 9. CDR3 length: 16 amino acids. Germline V gives CDR1 MRHNA, CDR2 SNTAGT. The CDR3 loop reads CASKPPGTSGNYEQYF. The CDR3 coding sequence is TGTGCCAGCAAACCACCCGGGACTAGCGGGAACTACGAGCAGTACTTC.

The CDR3 region is CASSNRPGANVLTF. The CDR3 nucleotides are TGTGCCAGCAGCAACAGGCCTGGGGCCAACGTCCTGACTTTC. The chain employs TRBV7-8 and TRBJ2-6, with a tentative D call TRBD1 (5 bases). V lost 5 bases and J 2 bases, leaving 7 bases between the germline ends. Per germline, CDR1 SGHVS and CDR2 FQNEAQ. This CDR3 region has 14 residues.

The V gene is TRBV2, the J gene TRBJ1-5; perhaps TRBD1 as D (6 bases). This CDR3 is 15 amino acids long. Germline V gene sequence: CDR1 SNHLY, CDR2 FYNNEI. The V and J ends lost 6 bases and 2 bases respectively, with 14 bases between them. The CDR3 bases are TGTGCCAGCAGAAGGGGGGGCATTCGCAATCAGCCCCAGCATTTT. Protein sequence: CASRRGGIRNQPQHF.

V gene TRBV13 combines with J gene TRBJ1-4; perhaps TRBD1 as D (6 bases). Germline-derived CDR1 and CDR2 are PRHDT and FYEKMQ (reference sequence). The CDR3 runs to 16 residues. Trimming left V 3 bases short and J 1 base short, with 12 bases between. CDR3 bases: TGTGCCAGCAGCTTCAAGGGGGATGGAACTAATGAAAAACTGTTTTTT. Translation: CASSFKGDGTNEKLFF.

The chain carries TRBV5-1 and TRBJ2-7; D is ambiguous. This CDR3 is 18 amino acids long. Between the trimmed V and J ends, which lost 1 base and 2 bases, there was a span of 22 bases. Per germline, CDR1 SGHRS and CDR2 YFSETQ. CDR3 in DNA: TGCGCCAGCAGCTTGAGGGCAGGTACAACTCTTAAACCCTACGAGCAGTACTTC. It codes for CASSLRAGTTLKPYEQYF. Based on the CDR3 plus reference TRBV5-1 and TRBJ2-7, the full variable domain is KAGVTQTPRYLIKTRGQQVTLSCSPISGHRSVSWYQQTPGQGLQFLFEYFSETQRNKGNFPGRFSGRQFSNSRSEMNVSTLELGDSALYLCASSLRAGTTLKPYEQYFGPGTRLTVT.

This chain links TRBV7-9 with TRBJ2-3; D remains ambiguous. CDR1 and CDR2 from the germline V gene are SEHNR and FQNEAQ (reference sequence). The CDR3 is 12 amino acids. The V end was cut by 2 bases, the J end by 5 bases, with 5 bases between. The CDR3 loop reads CASSLNGDTQYF. In nucleotides, the CDR3 is TGTGCCAGCAGCTTAAACGGAGATACGCAGTATTTT.

V usage is TRBV5-4 and J usage is TRBJ2-3; the match to TRBD1 covers 7 bases. With 4 bases clipped from V and 0 bases from J, the junction kept 8 bases outside the gene matches. The germline V gene encodes CDR1 SGHNT and CDR2 YYREEE (reference sequence). The CDR3 loop spans 16 amino acids. In nucleotides, the CDR3 is TGTGCCAGCAGCGGGGGACAGCTCTCTAGCACAGATACGCAGTATTTT. It is translated as CASSGGQLSSTDTQYF.

CDR3 sequence (DNA): TGTGCCAGCAGCTTAACAGGGGGCCTCTACGAGCAGTACTTC. Translated: CASSLTGGLYEQYF. V gene TRBV7-6 combines with J gene TRBJ2-7, with 9 bases matching TRBD1. Per the germline V gene, CDR1 is SGHVS and CDR2 is FNYEAQ. The trim removed 2 bases at V and 3 bases at J, leaving 2 bases unmatched. The CDR3 is made up of 14 amino acids.

The rearrangement joins TRBV29-1 to TRBJ2-1; a weak D match, TRBD1 (5 bases). Trimming pared 3 bases from V and 6 bases from J, leaving 18 bases between. The CDR3 consists of 15 residues. The V gene's germline CDR1 is SQVTM and CDR2 ANQGSEA. CDR3: CSVENRPTQGNEQFF. DNA for the CDR3: TGCAGCGTTGAGAACAGGCCTACCCAAGGCAATGAGCAGTTCTTC.

The V gene is TRBV28, the J gene TRBJ1-1; 7 nucleotides align to TRBD1. V lost 10 bases and J lost 1; bases outside the gene matches: 3. This CDR3 is built from 12 residues. From germline, CDR1 is MDHEN and CDR2 SYDVKM. CDR3 nucleotide sequence: TGTGCCACCGGGACAGCGAACACTGAAGCTTTCTTT. Amino acid sequence: CATGTANTEAFF.

This chain uses TRBV6-1 with TRBJ1-5, with TRBD1 identical over 10 bases. Germline V gene data show CDR1 as MNHNS and CDR2 as SASEGT. With 3 bases clipped from V and 9 bases from J, the junction kept 8 bases outside the gene matches. The CDR3 extends over 15 amino acids. The CDR3 DNA is TGTGCCAGCAGTGACTCCGGGACAGGGGAGCGGCCCCAGCATTTT. It codes for CASSDSGTGERPQHF.

The V call is TRBV5-6, the J call TRBJ1-3; D gene uncertain. This CDR3 region has 14 residues. The germline V gene has CDR1 SGHDT and CDR2 YYEEEE. V was cut by 4 bases and J by 2 bases, with 10 bases left in between. The CDR3 nucleotides read TGTGCCAGCAGCCGGGGTGGGGCTGGAAACACCATATATTTT. It yields the protein CASSRGGAGNTIYF.

The gene calls are TRBV21-1 and TRBJ1-5; the table's D call, TRBD1, was not checked against the DNA. TRBV21-1 is labeled a pseudogene. The CDR3 has 16 residues. The CDR3 region is CASSLKVAGGGKPQHF. Here the CDR3 DNA reads TGTGCCAGCAGCTTAAAAGTTGCAGGGGGCGGAAAGCCCCAGCATTTT.

This clone showed up just once. The chain carries TRBV13 and TRBJ2-1, with 12 bases identical to TRBD1. This CDR3 has 18 residues. Unmatched junction bases numbered 8, after V lost 5 bases and J lost 0 bases. Germline assignment: CDR1 PRHDT and CDR2 FYEKMQ (reference sequence). CDR3 DNA sequence: TGTGCCAGCAGCCCGGGACAGGGGGCGGATAGCTCCTACAATGAGCAGTTCTTC. This codes for CASSPGQGADSSYNEQFF.

CDR3 region: CASSLTGPYEQYF. CDR3 bases: TGTGCCAGCAGTCTGACAGGGCCCTACGAGCAGTACTTC. V is TRBV6-1 and J is TRBJ2-7, with 7 nucleotides matching TRBD1. Germline V gene sequence: CDR1 MNHNS, CDR2 SASEGT. V shed 5 bases and J 2 bases; nucleotides not matched to a gene: 3. There are 13 residues in the CDR3.

V gene TRBV4-3 combines with J gene TRBJ1-2, with D tentatively TRBD1 (6 bases). The germline V and J ends were trimmed by 2 bases and 2 bases, with 12 bases remaining between them. This CDR3 contains 15 residues. The V gene's germline CDR1 is LGHNA and CDR2 YSLEER. DNA of the CDR3: TGCGCCAGCAGCCAAACCGGGACACTCAACTATGGCTACACCTTC. Residues: CASSQTGTLNYGYTF.